This T cell receptor (beta chain) was captured in a study of cytomegalovirus exposure and HLA in healthy donors. Trimming at V came to 7 bases and at J to 3 bases, leaving 12 bases not matched to a gene. Germline-derived CDR1 and CDR2 are MNHNY and SVGAGI (reference sequence). The CDR3 extends over 16 amino acids. With 60 Vbeta and 13 Jbeta primers, the PCR was carried out. Sequencing was performed with immunoSEQ multiplex PCR; in TCRdb, only in-frame clones are kept and a portion is missing. This repertoire includes 30,000 to 35,000 clones. The chain uses TRBV6-6 and TRBJ2-3; TRBD2 aligns across 8 bases. The TCR sequence derives from a woman aged 40 to 55 in good health and CMV-seropositive. The source material was PBMCs. For the CDR3, the DNA is TGTGCCAGCACCCCTGGCGGGGGGCTTGAAACAGATACGCAGTATTTT. It encodes CASTPGGGLETDTQYF.